Listed here is a single TCR beta chain. This sample stems from a study of cytomegalovirus exposure and HLA in healthy donors. Nominally healthy donors were sampled, though unrecorded immune exposures were likely. The study ran its PCR with 60 Vbeta and 13 Jbeta primers. The repertoire was sequenced with immunoSEQ multiplex PCR; TCRdb's copy has only in-frame clones and lacks some. The top ten hold roughly 13% of the sample, which has some 140,000 clones, nearly 80% seen once. V was pared by 4 bases and J by 5 bases, with 12 bases between. The germline V gene has CDR1 SGHRS and CDR2 YFSETQ. This CDR3 comprises 13 residues.

The rearrangement joins TRBV5-1 to TRBJ2-5, with D unresolved. The receptor was derived from a man in his thirties or forties in good health and CMV-seropositive. Sequenced sample: PBMCs. In nucleotides, the CDR3 is TGCGCCAGCAGCCCCATCCTCGGGGAGACCCAGTACTTC. Encoded protein: CASSPILGETQYF.